Sequencing of this TCR beta chain was carried out in a study of blood T cell repertoires in COVID-19. Study background: Both acute and convalescent COVID-19 samples were obtained from the United States, Italy and Spain.

V dropped 6 bases and J dropped 4; count of bases not matched to a gene: 15. The germline gives CDR1 WSHSY, CDR2 SAAADI. The CDR3 consists of 16 residues. Study processing details: Amplification of reference gene primers was used by the study to estimate nucleated cell counts. The protocol was immunoSEQ multiplex PCR, while the TCRdb copy is restricted to in-frame clones and leaves out a portion. V, J and clone size were drawn from that table, and D and trimming were deduced from the DNA. The table has over 90,000 clones, 75% to 90% seen once. The J gene is TRBJ2-7, the V gene TRBV10-2; 7 bases are shared with TRBD1. The TCR comes from a human donor in a cohort sampled during active or convalescent COVID-19. Material: peripheral blood. CDR3 in DNA: TGCGCCAGCAGACCAATCCAGACAGGGCATGGGTACGAGCAGTACTTC. Translating gives CASRPIQTGHGYEQYF.